This T cell receptor beta chain was captured in a study of CD4 T cells in relation to SARS-CoV-2 and coronaviruses. Whole-study results and caveats: Memory recall responses, not primary responses primed in culture, are what the assay detects.

Concerning this clone: Its antigen is as yet unknown.

This CDR3 has 19 residues. The trim removed 3 bases at V and 0 bases at J, leaving 17 bases unmatched. CDR1 and CDR2 (germline): KGHSH, LQKENI. The repertoire was sequenced with immunoSEQ multiplex PCR; TCRdb's copy has only in-frame clones and lacks some. Of 9,000 to 13,000 clones in the sample, about 90% were seen once. The sequencing sample was made of naive CD4+ T cells from PBMCs. The sample's subset: naive CD4+ T cells isolated by negative enrichment. The chain links TRBV18 to TRBJ2-7; 7 bases align to TRBD1. This receptor was obtained from an adult with COVID-19. The CDR3 DNA reads as TGTGCCAGCTCACCCGTTCCCACGACCGGGACAGCCATCTCCTACGAGCAGTACTTC. It specifies CASSPVPTTGTAISYEQYF.